This T cell receptor (beta chain) was obtained from a study of T-cell reconstitution after alpha-beta-depleted transplantation in children. The TCRbeta library incorporated unique molecular identifiers. A single record per CDR3 protein comes from TCRdb applying MiXCR to the PCR reads. This table has about 610,000 distinct CDR3 sequences, over 9.5% appearing once. This clonotype was counted only a few times. With 7 bases removed from V and 0 bases from J, the gap between germline ends came to 16 bases. Germline V gives CDR1 MNHEY, CDR2 SMNVEV (reference sequence). This CDR3 is 17 amino acids long. The clonotype originates from a human donor who donated a stem cell graft to a child with acute myeloid leukemia. The source material was PBMCs from the stem cell graft donor, sampled from the stem cell graft. V usage is TRBV27 and J usage is TRBJ2-6; D remains unclear. Here the CDR3 reads CASTSGRLSSGANVLTF. CDR3 bases: TGTGCCAGCACCTCCGGCAGGCTCAGCTCTGGGGCCAACGTCCTGACTTTC.